The 19 T cell receptor beta chains below come from one sample, sequenced in a study of blood T cell repertoires in COVID-19. Libraries were prepared by immunoSEQ multiplex PCR; TCRdb keeps only in-frame clonotypes and omits some of them. The sample contains tens of thousands of clones, 85% of which appear only once. Sequencing input: peripheral blood. All receptors derive from a woman between 65 and 79 years old in a cohort sampled during active COVID-19.

The CDR3 DNA reads as TGTGCCAGCAGCCCGGGACTAGCGGGAATTACCGGGGAGCTGTTTTTT. Translated: CASSPGLAGITGELFF. The J gene is TRBJ2-2, the V gene TRBV9, with 13 bases fitting TRBD2. The CDR3 is 16 amino acids. J lost 5 bases, V lost 4 bases, and 5 bases had no gene match. Germline-derived CDR1 and CDR2 are SGDLS and YYNGEE.

CDR3 sequence: CAISLGLAGVSGANVLTF. The CDR3 DNA sequence: TGTGCCATCAGCCTGGGACTAGCGGGTGTCTCTGGGGCCAACGTCCTGACTTTC. The chain combines TRBV10-3 with TRBJ2-6, with 12 bases lining up with TRBD2. The CDR3 runs 18 residues. The ends lost 6 bases at V and 0 bases at J; junction bases unmatched: 6. Germline V gene data show CDR1 as ENHRY and CDR2 as SYGVKD.

This chain joins TRBV11-2 and TRBJ2-5; 14 nucleotides agree with TRBD2. Germline V gene sequence: CDR1 SGHAT, CDR2 FQNNGV. The CDR3 runs 16 residues. The trim removed 5 bases at V and 2 bases at J, leaving 4 bases unmatched. CDR3 protein: CASSLGLAGGQETQYF. The CDR3 DNA follows: TGTGCCAGCAGCCTCGGACTAGCGGGAGGTCAAGAGACCCAGTACTTC.

The V call is TRBV6-5, the J call TRBJ2-1; no clear D gene. This CDR3 region has 13 residues. The ends were cut back, 6 bases at V and 3 bases at J, with 9 bases in the middle. CDR1 is MNHEY and CDR2 is SVGAGI in the germline V gene. In DNA, the CDR3 is TGTGCCAGCAGGAAGACTCGCTACAATGAGCAGTTCTTC. Encoded protein: CASRKTRYNEQFF.

This clone was found once. The V and J genes are TRBV27 and TRBJ2-3; 8 positions agree with TRBD1. After removal of 0 bases from V and 6 bases from J, the junction contained 5 bases not matched to a gene. This CDR3 has 15 residues. Per germline, CDR1 MNHEY and CDR2 SMNVEV (reference sequence). This chain's CDR3 is CASSLSLHRGDTQYF. The CDR3 bases are TGTGCCAGCAGTTTATCCCTTCACAGGGGGGATACGCAGTATTTT.

The CDR3: CSGATEQGTEAFF. The CDR3 nucleotides read TGCAGCGGAGCAACCGAACAGGGCACTGAAGCTTTCTTT. The chain has TRBV29-1 and TRBJ1-1, with D tentatively TRBD1 (6 bases). The CDR3 spans 13 residues. With 7 bases removed from V and 4 bases from J, the gap between germline ends came to 16 bases. CDR1 is SQVTM, CDR2 ANQGSEA, per germline.

The chain's CDR3 is CASSSRTANTGELFF. Here the CDR3 DNA reads TGTGCCAGCAGCTCTCGGACAGCGAACACCGGGGAGCTGTTTTTT. The V and J genes are TRBV11-2 and TRBJ2-2; tentatively, D is TRBD1 (6 bases). Per the germline V gene, CDR1 is SGHAT and CDR2 is FQNNGV. This CDR3 spans 15 amino acids. Trimming cost V 4 bases and J 0 bases, with 9 bases left between them.

This clone was counted many times. V and J are TRBV7-2 and TRBJ2-7; 7 bases map to TRBD2. The CDR3 is 15 amino acids. V shed 4 bases, J shed 2 bases, and the junction held 8 bases outside the gene matches. CDR1 is SGHTA, CDR2 FQGNSA, per germline. CDR3: CASSSRTSETYEQYF. CDR3 coding DNA: TGTGCCAGCAGCTCCCGCACTAGCGAGACCTACGAGCAGTACTTC.

This chain uses TRBV7-6 with TRBJ1-4; 9 nucleotides line up with TRBD1. Germline lookup yields CDR1 SGHVS and CDR2 FNYEAQ. The CDR3 runs 16 residues. The trim removed 3 bases at V and 1 base at J, leaving 3 bases unmatched. The CDR3: CASSFGQGRTNEKLFF. In nucleotides, the CDR3 is TGTGCCAGCAGCTTTGGACAGGGGAGAACTAATGAAAAACTGTTTTTT.

The rearrangement uses TRBV29-1 and TRBJ2-3, with a possible D match to TRBD2 (6 bases). The V gene's germline CDR1 is SQVTM and CDR2 ANQGSEA. The CDR3 totals 16 residues. Between the trimmed V and J ends, which lost 3 bases and 4 bases, there was a span of 20 bases. The CDR3 spells CSVDKAKPPGADTQYF. Here the CDR3 DNA reads TGCAGCGTTGATAAGGCGAAACCCCCGGGGGCAGATACGCAGTATTTT.

V is TRBV5-1 and J is TRBJ2-7; TRBD2 matches at 8 bases. Germline CDR1 reads SGHRS; CDR2 reads YFSETQ. The CDR3 has 18 residues. Trimming took 5 bases from V and 4 from J; bases not matched to a gene: 20. The CDR3 DNA sequence: TGCGCCAGCAGTGGCGCCTCGTCGGGAGGGCCTGGTTTGTACGAGCAGTACTTC. It specifies CASSGASSGGPGLYEQYF.

The rearrangement links TRBV28 to TRBJ2-3; D remains unclear. The germline gives CDR1 MDHEN, CDR2 SYDVKM. The CDR3 runs to 13 residues. Deletions cut 5 bases from V and 0 bases from J, with 6 bases between. CDR3 region: CASSVPSTDTQYF. DNA for the CDR3: TGTGCCAGCAGTGTCCCTAGCACAGATACGCAGTATTTT.

CDR3 nucleotide sequence: TGTGCCAGCTCCTCCCAATCGGACAGGGGGACTGAAGCTTTCTTT. Its translation is CASSSQSDRGTEAFF. The chain links TRBV18 to TRBJ1-1, with 10 bases that match TRBD1. The CDR3 has 15 amino acids. After removal of 6 bases from V and 5 bases from J, the junction contained 9 bases not matched to a gene. Germline V CDR1 and CDR2: KGHSH, LQKENI.

This sequence joins TRBV24-1 and TRBJ2-7; 7 bases map to TRBD2. The V gene end was trimmed by 3 bases and the J gene end by 4 bases; junction bases not matched to a gene: 5. The CDR3 contains 14 residues. CDR1 is KGHDR and CDR2 is SFDVKD in the germline V gene. In DNA, the CDR3 is TGTGCCACCAGTGATCCGGGACTAAAATACGAGCAGTACTTC. It encodes CATSDPGLKYEQYF.

The chain carries TRBV5-4 and TRBJ1-2; D ambiguous. Per the germline V gene, CDR1 is SGHNT and CDR2 is YYREEE (reference sequence). CDR3 length equals 16 residues. Trimming removed 0 bases from V and 4 bases from J, with 16 bases in between. The CDR3 protein is CASSLDPGRPLYGYTF. CDR3 nucleotide sequence: TGTGCCAGCAGCTTGGACCCGGGTCGGCCCCTCTATGGCTACACCTTC.

This chain links TRBV10-3 with TRBJ1-1; 7 nucleotides match TRBD1. The trim removed 6 bases at V and 3 bases at J, leaving 4 bases unmatched. The germline gives CDR1 ENHRY, CDR2 SYGVKD. The CDR3 length is 13 residues. CDR3 amino acids: CAIRTGLDTEAFF. The CDR3 DNA sequence: TGTGCCATCAGGACAGGGTTAGACACTGAAGCTTTCTTT.

The chain has TRBV18 and TRBJ1-4; D possibly corresponds to TRBD1 (5 bases). In germline, CDR1 is KGHSH, CDR2 LQKENI. V was shortened by 8 bases and J by 5 bases, with 15 bases between the two germline ends. The CDR3 length is 14 residues. CDR3 protein: CASATATVNEKLFF. CDR3 DNA sequence: TGTGCCAGCGCGACAGCCACCGTGAATGAAAAACTGTTTTTT.

J is TRBJ2-4 and V is TRBV6-6; D is perhaps TRBD1 (6 bases). CDR1 and CDR2 from the germline V gene are MNHNY and SVGAGI (reference sequence). The CDR3 spans 16 residues. Trimming pared 5 bases from V and 0 bases from J, leaving 14 bases between. CDR3 residues: CASSPGQFLAKNIQYF. Here the CDR3 DNA reads TGTGCCAGCAGTCCTGGACAGTTTCTAGCCAAAAACATTCAGTACTTC.

The chain couples TRBV19 to TRBJ2-7; TRBD2 is a possible D gene (5 bases). V shed 3 bases and J shed 2 bases, with 8 bases lying between them. The CDR3 has 13 amino acids. Germline-derived CDR1 and CDR2 are LNHDA and SQIVND (reference sequence). In DNA form, the CDR3 reads TGTGCCAGTAGTATGGACGGGGCCTACGAGCAGTACTTC. As protein: CASSMDGAYEQYF.